This T cell receptor beta chain was identified during a study of T-cell reconstitution after alpha-beta-depleted transplantation in children. A single count supports this clonotype. A TCRbeta library incorporating unique molecular identifiers was prepared. TCRdb recomputed calls from the PCR reads with MiXCR, one row per CDR3 protein. Among just under 550,000 distinct CDR3 sequences listed, around 20% were seen once. Sequences were derived from PBMCs from the stem cell graft donor, sampled from the stem cell graft. This receptor was taken from a human donor who donated a stem cell graft to a child with acute lymphoblastic leukemia.

The CDR3: CASSTSGIEAFF. The DNA of the CDR3 is TGTGCCAGCAGTACTTCCGGGATTGAAGCTTTCTTT. The rearrangement uses TRBV12-3 or TRBV12-4 and TRBJ1-1; unclear D gene. The CDR3 totals 12 residues. V lost 5 bases to trimming and J lost 7 bases, with 11 bases between them.